These 8 T cell receptor beta chains came from one sample sequenced in a study of blood T cells in healthy people across ages. A J-beta primer mix and a sample-barcoded 5' primer were used in a second PCR of about 6 to 12 cycles. TCRdb passed the 5' RACE reads through MiXCR, listing each CDR3 protein once. The sample has about 1.4 million distinct CDR3 sequences; almost 60% are singletons. Sequences were obtained from blood. The receptors here all came from a man between 18 and 35 years old in good health.

The chain has TRBV4-2 and TRBJ1-3, with D possibly TRBD1 on 5 matching bases. V lost 3 bases, J lost 0 bases, and 9 bases lay in between. Germline lookup yields CDR1 LGHNA and CDR2 YNFKEQ. This CDR3 region has 15 residues. The CDR3, as DNA: TGTGCCAGCAGCCACCCGGGGGGCTCTGGAAACACCATATATTTT. Encoded protein: CASSHPGGSGNTIYF.

J is TRBJ2-7 and V is TRBV5-1, with 9 bases matching TRBD1. Trimming at V came to 4 bases and at J to 0 bases, leaving 5 bases not matched to a gene. The CDR3 runs to 15 residues. Germline CDR1 is SGHRS and CDR2 is YFSETQ. The CDR3 coding sequence is TGCGCCAGCAGCAACGGACAGGGGCCCTCCTACGAGCAGTACTTC. Amino acids: CASSNGQGPSYEQYF.

The V gene is TRBV28, the J gene TRBJ2-7, with a tentative D call TRBD2 (5 bases). The V gene lost 4 bases and the J gene lost 1 base, with 17 bases spanning the gap. The length of the CDR3 is 16 residues. Germline lookup yields CDR1 MDHEN and CDR2 SYDVKM. In nucleotides, the CDR3 is TGTGCCAGCAGTTCCGACCTCAGAGGGCTTTCCTACGAGCAGTACTTC. Its protein product is CASSSDLRGLSYEQYF. The full variable domain, rest sourced from reference TRBV28 and TRBJ2-7, is DVKVTQSSRYLVKRTGEKVFLECVQDMDHENMFWYRQDPGLGLRLIYFSYDVKMKEKGDIPEGYSVSREKKERFSLILESASTNQTSMYLCASSSDLRGLSYEQYFGPGTRLTVT.

CDR3 in DNA: TGCAGTGCAGAATCCGCTATGGCGAACACCGGGGAGCTGTTTTTT. Its translation: CSAESAMANTGELFF. J is TRBJ2-2 and V is TRBV20-1, with D unresolved. CDR1 and CDR2 (germline): DFQATT, SNEGSKA (reference sequence). The ends were cut back, 6 bases at V and 0 bases at J, with 14 bases in the middle. The length of the CDR3 is 15 residues.

This clonotype was picked up a small number of times. Mismatch with germline at one junction end may stem from a read error. The V gene is TRBV7-2, the J gene TRBJ1-1; D not resolved. CDR3 length: 14 amino acids. The V gene's germline CDR1 is SGHTA and CDR2 FQGNSA. The CDR3 sequence is CASSPLTLNTEAFF. CDR3 sequence (DNA): TGTGCTAGCAGCCCCTTAACTTTGAACACTGAAGCTTTCTTT.

The sample holds a few counts of this clonotype. The CDR3 nucleotides are TGTGCCACCAGTGACCGACTAGCGGGAGAAGATACGCAGTATTTT. It is translated as CATSDRLAGEDTQYF. V usage is TRBV24-1 and J usage is TRBJ2-3; TRBD2 aligns across 12 bases. V shed 4 bases, J shed 5 bases, and the junction held 3 bases outside the gene matches. CDR1 and CDR2 (germline): KGHDR, SFDVKD. The CDR3 extends over 15 amino acids.

This clonotype turned up a few times. V usage is TRBV20-1 and J usage is TRBJ2-7; D possibly corresponds to TRBD1 (5 bases). Per the germline V gene, CDR1 is DFQATT and CDR2 is SNEGSKA (reference sequence). CDR3 length equals 13 residues. V was cut by 2 bases and J by 3 bases, with 11 bases left in between. This CDR3 reads CSARSPDSYEQYF. The CDR3 DNA sequence: TGCAGTGCTAGAAGCCCCGACAGCTACGAGCAGTACTTC.

This chain connects TRBV20-1 to TRBJ2-3, with TRBD2 matching 9 bases. Germline trimming cut 6 bases from V and 2 bases from J; bases unmatched to any gene: 6. This CDR3 is built from 14 residues. Germline values: CDR1 DFQATT, CDR2 SNEGSKA (reference sequence). In DNA form, the CDR3 reads TGCAGTGCCACCGGCGGGAGGGCCACAGATACGCAGTATTTT. This encodes CSATGGRATDTQYF.